This TCR beta chain was recovered during a study of cytomegalovirus exposure and HLA in healthy donors. At the level of the study: Prior work identified under 130 million unique TCR beta sequences in approximately 200 million T cells.

Study findings and constraints: For TCR beta chains, V- and J-gene trimming was later linked to a missense DCLRE1C variant. Among TCR beta chains of equal frequency, HLA-associated ones were more clonally expanded in a later analysis.

V was pared by 0 bases and J by 0 bases, with 8 bases between. The germline V gene has CDR1 SGHNT and CDR2 YYREEE (reference sequence). The CDR3 extends over 15 amino acids. Regarding this clone: Antigen specificity is unknown.

The PCR made use of 60 Vbeta and 13 Jbeta primers. TCRdb's table, derived via immunoSEQ multiplex PCR, lists solely in-frame clones and lacks some. The sample lists around 100,000 clones; about 61% were seen once. The clonotype originates from a woman in her thirties in good health and CMV-seronegative. J is TRBJ2-3 and V is TRBV5-4, with D uncertain. The source material was PBMCs. The DNA of the CDR3 is TGTGCCAGCAGCTTGGGCCTATTTAGCACAGATACGCAGTATTTT. It encodes CASSLGLFSTDTQYF.